The entry below gives a single T cell receptor (beta chain) sequence along with its context. Its antigen is currently unknown. TCRdb's copy holds only in-frame clones and misses some; the assay was immunoSEQ multiplex PCR. The sample consists of roughly 150,000 clones, just under 95% of them appearing once. V lost 5 bases to trimming and J lost 2 bases; unmatched junction nucleotides: 7. Looked up from germline, CDR1 is LGHDT and CDR2 is YNNKEL (reference sequence). This CDR3 contains 17 residues. This entry comes from a study of T cell responses to AZD1222 COVID-19 vaccine. Findings and limits, study-wide: Baseline seropositives among AZD1222 recipients totaled only five to seven.

J is TRBJ2-1 and V is TRBV3-1 (or the pseudogene TRBV3-2), with TRBD2 matching over 12 bases. Sequenced here: peripheral blood, sampled on day 0 of AZD1222 vaccination. This clonotype was obtained from an adult in good health. The CDR3 sequence is CASSSRLAGVAYNEQFF. CDR3 DNA: TGTGCCAGCAGCTCCCGACTAGCGGGAGTGGCCTACAATGAGCAGTTCTTC.